The T cell receptor beta chain described here comes from a study of blood T cell repertoires in COVID-19. The repertoire was sequenced with immunoSEQ multiplex PCR; TCRdb's copy has only in-frame clones and lacks some. The sample has about 180,000 clones, 87% seen once. The source is a woman aged 45-65 years with acute or convalescent COVID-19. The sequencing input was peripheral blood.

CDR3 sequence (DNA): TGTGCCAGCTCACCACGGTCTAGCGGGGTGCCAGATACGCAGTATTTT. This gives the protein CASSPRSSGVPDTQYF. The chain carries TRBV18 and TRBJ2-3; 9 nucleotides align to TRBD2. Germline assignment: CDR1 KGHSH and CDR2 LQKENI. V was pared by 1 base and J by 4 bases, with 6 bases of the junction left unmatched. CDR3 size: 16 residues.